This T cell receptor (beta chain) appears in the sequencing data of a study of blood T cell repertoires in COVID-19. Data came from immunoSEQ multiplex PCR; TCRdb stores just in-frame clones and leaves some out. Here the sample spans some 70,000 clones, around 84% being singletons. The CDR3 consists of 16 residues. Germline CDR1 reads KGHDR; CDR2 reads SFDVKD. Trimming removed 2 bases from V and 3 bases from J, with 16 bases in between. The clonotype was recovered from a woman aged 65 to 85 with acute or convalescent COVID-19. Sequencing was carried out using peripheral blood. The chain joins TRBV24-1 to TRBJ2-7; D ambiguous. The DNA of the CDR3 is TGTGCCACCAGTGATTCCACAAGGAGACTCTACTACGAGCAGTACTTC. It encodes CATSDSTRRLYYEQYF.